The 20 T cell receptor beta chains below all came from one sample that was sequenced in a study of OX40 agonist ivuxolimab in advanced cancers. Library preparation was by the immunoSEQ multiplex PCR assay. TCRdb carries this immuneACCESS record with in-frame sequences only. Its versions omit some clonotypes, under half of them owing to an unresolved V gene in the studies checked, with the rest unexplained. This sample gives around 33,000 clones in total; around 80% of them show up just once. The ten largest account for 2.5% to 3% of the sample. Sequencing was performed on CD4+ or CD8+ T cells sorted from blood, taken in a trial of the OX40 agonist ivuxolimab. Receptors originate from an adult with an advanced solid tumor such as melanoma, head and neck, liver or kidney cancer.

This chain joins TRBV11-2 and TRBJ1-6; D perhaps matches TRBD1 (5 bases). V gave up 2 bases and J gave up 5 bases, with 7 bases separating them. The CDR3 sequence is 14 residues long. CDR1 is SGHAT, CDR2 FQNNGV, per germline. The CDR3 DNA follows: TGTGCCAGCAGCTTATCGGGACATAATTCACCCCTCCACTTT. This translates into CASSLSGHNSPLHF.

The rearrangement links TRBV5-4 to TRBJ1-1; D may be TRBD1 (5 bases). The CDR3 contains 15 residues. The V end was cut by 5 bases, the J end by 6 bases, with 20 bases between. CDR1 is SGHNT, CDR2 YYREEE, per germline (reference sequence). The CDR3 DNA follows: TGTGCCAGCAGTTCGCTAACAGGTTTCTATCCTGAAGCTTTCTTT. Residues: CASSSLTGFYPEAFF.

The CDR3 DNA sequence: TGTGCCAGCAGCTTCGGGACAGGGAAAGACGAGCAGTACTTC. Protein sequence: CASSFGTGKDEQYF. The chain employs TRBV7-2 and TRBJ2-7; TRBD1 matches at 9 bases. Trimming cost V 3 bases and J 5 bases; bases outside gene matches: 5. Germline CDR1 SGHTA, CDR2 FQGNSA. CDR3 length equals 14 residues.

In nucleotides, the CDR3 is TGTGCCAGCAGCAACGGGACTAGCGGGAGTGGGACCGGGGAGCTGTTTTTT. It yields the protein CASSNGTSGSGTGELFF. The chain carries TRBV7-8 and TRBJ2-2, with 14 bases matching TRBD2. With V trimmed by 5 bases and J by 5 bases, 7 bases remained unmatched. CDR3 size: 17 residues. Germline loops: CDR1 SGHVS, CDR2 FQNEAQ.

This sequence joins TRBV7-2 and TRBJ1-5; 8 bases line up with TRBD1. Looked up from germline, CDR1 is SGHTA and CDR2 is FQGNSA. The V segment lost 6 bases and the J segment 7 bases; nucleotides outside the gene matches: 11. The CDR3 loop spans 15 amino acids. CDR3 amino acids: CASSNQQGGMQPQHF. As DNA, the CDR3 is TGTGCCAGCAGTAACCAACAGGGGGGAATGCAGCCCCAGCATTTT.

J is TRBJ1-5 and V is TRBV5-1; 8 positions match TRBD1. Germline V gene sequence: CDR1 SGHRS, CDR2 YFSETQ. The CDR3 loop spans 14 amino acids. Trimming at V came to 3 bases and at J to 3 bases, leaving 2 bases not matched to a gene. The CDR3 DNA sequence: TGCGCCAGCAGCTCGACAGGGGACAATCAGCCCCAGCATTTT. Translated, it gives CASSSTGDNQPQHF.

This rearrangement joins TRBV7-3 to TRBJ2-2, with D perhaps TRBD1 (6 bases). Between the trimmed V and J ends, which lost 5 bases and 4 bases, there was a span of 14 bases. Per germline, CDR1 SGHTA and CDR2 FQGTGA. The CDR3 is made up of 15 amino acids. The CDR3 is CASSAQGLGTGELFF. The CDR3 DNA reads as TGTGCCAGCAGCGCCCAGGGGTTGGGCACCGGGGAGCTGTTTTTT.

CDR3 bases: TGTGCCAGCAGCGCCGGGGGGGCGCAGTATGAGCAGTTCTTC. Translation gives CASSAGGAQYEQFF. This chain connects TRBV6-1 to TRBJ2-1; 8 nucleotides match TRBD2. The CDR3 runs to 14 residues. Trimming took 6 bases from V and 8 from J; bases not matched to a gene: 9. From germline, CDR1 is MNHNS and CDR2 SASEGT.

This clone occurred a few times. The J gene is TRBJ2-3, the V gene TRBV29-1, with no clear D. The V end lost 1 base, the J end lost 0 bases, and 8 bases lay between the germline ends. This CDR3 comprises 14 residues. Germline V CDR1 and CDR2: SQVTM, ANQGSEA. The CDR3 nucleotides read TGCAGCGTTGAAGGCGGTGATAGCACAGATACGCAGTATTTT. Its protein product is CSVEGGDSTDTQYF.

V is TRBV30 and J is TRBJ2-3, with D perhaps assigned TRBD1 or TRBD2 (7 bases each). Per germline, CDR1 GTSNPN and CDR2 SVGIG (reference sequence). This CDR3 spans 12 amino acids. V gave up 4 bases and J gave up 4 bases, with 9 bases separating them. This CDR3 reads CAWTGGADTQYF. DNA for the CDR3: TGTGCCTGGACAGGGGGGGCAGATACGCAGTATTTT.

The CDR3 DNA sequence: TGTGCCAGCAGCGTAGGTGGGGCCAACGTCCTGACTTTC. Translated: CASSVGGANVLTF. V is TRBV9 and J is TRBJ2-6, with D uncertain. CDR3 length: 13 amino acids. From germline, CDR1 is SGDLS and CDR2 YYNGEE. Deletions cut 0 bases from V and 3 bases from J, with 1 base between.

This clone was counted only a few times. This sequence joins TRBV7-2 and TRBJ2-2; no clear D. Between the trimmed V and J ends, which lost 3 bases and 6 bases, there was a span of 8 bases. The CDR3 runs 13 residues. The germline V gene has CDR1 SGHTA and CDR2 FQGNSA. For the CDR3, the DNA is TGTGCCAGCAGCTTCGCAAAGGCCGGGGAGCTGTTTTTT. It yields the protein CASSFAKAGELFF.

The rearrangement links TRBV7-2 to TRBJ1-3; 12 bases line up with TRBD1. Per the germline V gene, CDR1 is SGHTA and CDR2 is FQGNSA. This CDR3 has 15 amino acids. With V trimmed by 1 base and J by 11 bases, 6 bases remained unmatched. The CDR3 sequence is CASSLEGQGATPIYF. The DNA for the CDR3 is TGTGCCAGCAGCTTAGAGGGACAGGGGGCTACCCCCATATATTTT.

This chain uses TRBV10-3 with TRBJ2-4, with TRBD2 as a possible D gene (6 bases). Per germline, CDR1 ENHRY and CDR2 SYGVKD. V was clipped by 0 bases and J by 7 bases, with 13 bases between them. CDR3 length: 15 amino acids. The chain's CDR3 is CAISESGSGVNIQYF. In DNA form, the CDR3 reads TGTGCCATCAGTGAGTCGGGTAGCGGCGTCAACATTCAGTACTTC.

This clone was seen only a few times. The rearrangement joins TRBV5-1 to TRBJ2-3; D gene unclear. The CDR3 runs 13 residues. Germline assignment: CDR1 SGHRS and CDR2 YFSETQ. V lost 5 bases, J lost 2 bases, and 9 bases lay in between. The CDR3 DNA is TGCGCCAGCAGGCCAGACAACACAGATACGCAGTATTTT. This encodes CASRPDNTDTQYF.

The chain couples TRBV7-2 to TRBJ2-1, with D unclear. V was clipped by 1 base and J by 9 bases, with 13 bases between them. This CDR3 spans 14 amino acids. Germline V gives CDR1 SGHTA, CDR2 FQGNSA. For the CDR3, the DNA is TGTGCCAGCAGCTTAGGTGGCCCGAAGGGTGAGCAGTTCTTC. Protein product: CASSLGGPKGEQFF.

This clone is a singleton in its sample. The CDR3 loop reads CASRGTSYEQYF. The CDR3 nucleotides are TGCGCCAGCCGAGGTACCTCCTACGAGCAGTACTTC. The rearrangement links TRBV5-1 to TRBJ2-7; D is uncertain. Trimming took off 7 bases at V and 0 bases at J, with 8 bases between the two ends. This CDR3 has 12 residues. The V gene's germline CDR1 is SGHRS and CDR2 YFSETQ. Together with reference TRBV5-1 and TRBJ2-7, the CDR3 gives the full variable domain: KAGVTQTPRYLIKTRGQQVTLSCSPISGHRSVSWYQQTPGQGLQFLFEYFSETQRNKGNFPGRFSGRQFSNSRSEMNVSTLELGDSALYLCASRGTSYEQYFGPGTRLTVT.

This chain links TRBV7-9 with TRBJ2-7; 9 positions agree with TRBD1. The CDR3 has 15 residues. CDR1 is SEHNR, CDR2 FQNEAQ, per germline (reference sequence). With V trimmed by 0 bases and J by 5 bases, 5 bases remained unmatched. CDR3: CASSLAGDRVNEQYF. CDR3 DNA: TGTGCCAGCAGCTTAGCGGGGGACAGGGTCAACGAGCAGTACTTC.

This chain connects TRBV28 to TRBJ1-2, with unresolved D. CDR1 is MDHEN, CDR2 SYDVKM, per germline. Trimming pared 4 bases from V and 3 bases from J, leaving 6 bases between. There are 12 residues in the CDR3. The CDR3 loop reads CASSSVDYGYTF. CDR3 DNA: TGTGCCAGCAGTTCCGTGGACTATGGCTACACCTTC.

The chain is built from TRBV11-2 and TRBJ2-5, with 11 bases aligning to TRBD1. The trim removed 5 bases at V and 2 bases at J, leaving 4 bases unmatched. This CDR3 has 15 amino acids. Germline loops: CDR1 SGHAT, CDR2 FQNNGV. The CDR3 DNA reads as TGTGCCAGCAGCAGGGACAGGGGGGGTCAAGAGACCCAGTACTTC. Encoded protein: CASSRDRGGQETQYF. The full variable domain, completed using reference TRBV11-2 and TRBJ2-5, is EAGVAQSPRYKIIEKRQSVAFWCNPISGHATLYWYQQILGQGPKLLIQFQNNGVVDDSQLPKDRFSAERLKGVDSTLKIQPAKLEDSAVYLCASSRDRGGQETQYFGPGTRLLVL.